This T cell receptor (beta chain) is from a study of T cell responses to AZD1222 COVID-19 vaccine. Study summary: The analysis combined second doses at about 4 or about 12 weeks.

Of note for this clone: The antigen is not known.

Study observations and caveats: Regions 160-218 and 743-854 dominated among vaccine-associated CD4 TCRs spanning spike. The study found Spike-specific TCR breadth and depth rose after two AZD1222 doses. Only five to seven AZD1222 recipients tested seropositive at baseline.

V was cut by 8 bases and J by 3 bases, with 13 bases left in between. The germline gives CDR1 LNHDA, CDR2 SQIVND (reference sequence). The CDR3 totals 13 residues. Assay: immunoSEQ multiplex PCR; the TCRdb copy retains only in-frame clones and omits some. Of about 98,000 clones detected, 84% appear once; the ten largest clones hold approximately 15%. This chain uses TRBV19 with TRBJ1-1, with a weak D call TRBD1 (6 bases). This clonotype was sampled from an adult in good health. The material sequenced was peripheral blood, taken on day 0 of AZD1222 vaccination. The CDR3 region is CASGQKGDTEAFF. The CDR3 DNA reads as TGTGCCAGTGGCCAAAAGGGGGACACTGAAGCTTTCTTT.